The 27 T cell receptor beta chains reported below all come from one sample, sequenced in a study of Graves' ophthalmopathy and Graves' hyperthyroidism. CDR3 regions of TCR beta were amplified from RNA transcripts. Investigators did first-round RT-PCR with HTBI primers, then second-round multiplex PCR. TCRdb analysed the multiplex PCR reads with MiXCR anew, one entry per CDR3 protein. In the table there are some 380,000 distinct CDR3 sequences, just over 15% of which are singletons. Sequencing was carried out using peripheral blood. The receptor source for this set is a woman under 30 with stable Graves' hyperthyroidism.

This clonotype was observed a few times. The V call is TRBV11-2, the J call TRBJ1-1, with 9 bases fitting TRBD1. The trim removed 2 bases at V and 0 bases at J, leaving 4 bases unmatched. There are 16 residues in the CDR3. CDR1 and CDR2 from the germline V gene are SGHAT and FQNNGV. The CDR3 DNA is TGTGCCAGCAGCTTATACAGGGGGCTGATGAACACTGAAGCTTTCTTT. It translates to CASSLYRGLMNTEAFF.

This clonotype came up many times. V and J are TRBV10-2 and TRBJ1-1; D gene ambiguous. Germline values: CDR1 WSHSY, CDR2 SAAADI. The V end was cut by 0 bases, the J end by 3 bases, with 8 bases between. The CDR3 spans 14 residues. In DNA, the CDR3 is TGCGCCAGCAGTGAGTCGAGGGAACACACTGAAGCTTTCTTT. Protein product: CASSESREHTEAFF.

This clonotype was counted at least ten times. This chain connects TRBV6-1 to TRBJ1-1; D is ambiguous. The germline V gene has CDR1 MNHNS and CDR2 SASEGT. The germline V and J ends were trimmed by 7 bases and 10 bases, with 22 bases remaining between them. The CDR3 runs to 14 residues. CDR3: CASTKSHLDWGAFF. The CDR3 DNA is TGTGCCAGCACCAAATCCCATCTGGACTGGGGAGCTTTCTTT.

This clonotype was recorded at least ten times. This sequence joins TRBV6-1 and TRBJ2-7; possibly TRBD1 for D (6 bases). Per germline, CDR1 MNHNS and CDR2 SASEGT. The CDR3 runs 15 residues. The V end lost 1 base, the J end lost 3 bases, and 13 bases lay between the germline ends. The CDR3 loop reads CASSEGGTLDYEQYF. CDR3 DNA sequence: TGTGCCAGCAGTGAAGGGGGGACACTTGACTACGAGCAGTACTTC.

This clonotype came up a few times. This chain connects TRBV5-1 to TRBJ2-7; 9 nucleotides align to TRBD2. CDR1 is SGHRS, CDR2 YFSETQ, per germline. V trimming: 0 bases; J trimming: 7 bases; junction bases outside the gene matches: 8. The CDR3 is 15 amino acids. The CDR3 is CASSLAASGVREQYF. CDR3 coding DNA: TGCGCCAGCAGCTTGGCGGCTAGCGGGGTGAGAGAGCAGTACTTC.

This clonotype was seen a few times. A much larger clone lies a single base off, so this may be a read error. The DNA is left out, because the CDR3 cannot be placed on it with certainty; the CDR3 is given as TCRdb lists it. CDR3: CASSVGQGNWETKYF. V and J are TRBV6-1 and TRBJ2-5. Germline values: CDR1 MNHNS, CDR2 SASEGT. The CDR3 comprises 15 residues, both ends counted.

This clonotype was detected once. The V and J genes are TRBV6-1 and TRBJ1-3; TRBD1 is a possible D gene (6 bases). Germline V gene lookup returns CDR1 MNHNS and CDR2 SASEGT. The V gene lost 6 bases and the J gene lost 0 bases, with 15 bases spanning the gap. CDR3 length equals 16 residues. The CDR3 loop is CASRQTGWSSGNTIYF. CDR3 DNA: TGTGCCAGCAGGCAGACAGGCTGGTCCTCTGGAAACACCATATATTTT.

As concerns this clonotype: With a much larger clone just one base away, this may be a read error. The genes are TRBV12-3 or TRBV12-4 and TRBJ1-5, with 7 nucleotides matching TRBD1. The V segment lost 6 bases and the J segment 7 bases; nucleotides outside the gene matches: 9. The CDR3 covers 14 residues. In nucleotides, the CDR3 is TGTGCCAGCAGACTGACAGGGACCCAGCAGCCCCAGCATTTT. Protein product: CASRLTGTQQPQHF.

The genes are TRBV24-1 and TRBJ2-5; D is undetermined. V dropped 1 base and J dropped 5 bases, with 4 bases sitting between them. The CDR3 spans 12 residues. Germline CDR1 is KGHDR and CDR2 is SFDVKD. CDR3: CATSDFLETQYF. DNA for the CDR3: TGTGCCACCAGTGATTTTCTTGAGACCCAGTACTTC.

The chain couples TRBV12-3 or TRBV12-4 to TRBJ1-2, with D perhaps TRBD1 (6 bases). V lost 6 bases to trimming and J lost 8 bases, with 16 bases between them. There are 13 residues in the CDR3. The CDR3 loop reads CASSTGTRGGYTF. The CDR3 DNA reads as TGTGCCAGCAGCACCGGGACAAGAGGGGGCTACACCTTC.

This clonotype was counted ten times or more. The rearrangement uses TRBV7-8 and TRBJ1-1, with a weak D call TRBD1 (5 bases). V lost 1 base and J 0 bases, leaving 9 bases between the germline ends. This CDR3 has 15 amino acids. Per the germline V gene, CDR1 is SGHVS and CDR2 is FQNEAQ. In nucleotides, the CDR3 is TGTGCCAGCAGCTTAGGCTGGGGGGTGAACACTGAAGCTTTCTTT. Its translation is CASSLGWGVNTEAFF.

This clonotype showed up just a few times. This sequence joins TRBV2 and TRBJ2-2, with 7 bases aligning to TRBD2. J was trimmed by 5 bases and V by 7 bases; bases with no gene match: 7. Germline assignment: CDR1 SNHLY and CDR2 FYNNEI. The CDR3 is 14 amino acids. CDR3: CASKNQGGTGELFF. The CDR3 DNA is TGTGCCAGCAAGAACCAGGGAGGGACCGGGGAGCTGTTTTTT. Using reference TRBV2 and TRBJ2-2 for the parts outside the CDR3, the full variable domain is EPEVTQTPSHQVTQMGQEVILRCVPISNHLYFYWYRQILGQKVEFLVSFYNNEISEKSEIFDDQFSVERPDGSNFTLKIRSTKLEDSAMYFCASKNQGGTGELFFGEGSRLTVL.

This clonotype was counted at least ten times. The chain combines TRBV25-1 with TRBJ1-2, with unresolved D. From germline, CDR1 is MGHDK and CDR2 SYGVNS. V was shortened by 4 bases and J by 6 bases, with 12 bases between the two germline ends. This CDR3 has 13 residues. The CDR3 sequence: CASSGGLLNGYTF. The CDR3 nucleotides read TGTGCCAGCAGTGGCGGACTATTGAATGGCTACACCTTC.

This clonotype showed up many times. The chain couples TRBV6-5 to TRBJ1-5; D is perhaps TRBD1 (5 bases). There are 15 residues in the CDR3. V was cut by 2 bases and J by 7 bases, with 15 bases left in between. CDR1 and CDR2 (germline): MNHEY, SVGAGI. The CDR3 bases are TGTGCCAGCAGTTACCACCCACAGGCCGGACAGCCCCAGCATTTT. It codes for CASSYHPQAGQPQHF.

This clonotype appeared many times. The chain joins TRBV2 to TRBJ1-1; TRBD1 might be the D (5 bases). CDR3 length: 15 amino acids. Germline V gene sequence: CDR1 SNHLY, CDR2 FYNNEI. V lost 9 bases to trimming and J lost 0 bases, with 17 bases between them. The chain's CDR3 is CARPPIGALNTEAFF. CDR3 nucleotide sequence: TGTGCCAGACCTCCGATAGGGGCTCTGAACACTGAAGCTTTCTTT.

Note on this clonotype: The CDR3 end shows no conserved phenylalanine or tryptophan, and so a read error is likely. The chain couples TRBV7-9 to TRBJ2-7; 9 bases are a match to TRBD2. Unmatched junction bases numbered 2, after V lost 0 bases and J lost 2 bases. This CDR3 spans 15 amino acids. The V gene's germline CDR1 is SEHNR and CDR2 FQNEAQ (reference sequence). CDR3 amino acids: CASSLARTSAYEQYY. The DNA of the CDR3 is TGTGCCAGCAGCTTAGCTAGGACTAGCGCCTACGAGCAGTACTAC.

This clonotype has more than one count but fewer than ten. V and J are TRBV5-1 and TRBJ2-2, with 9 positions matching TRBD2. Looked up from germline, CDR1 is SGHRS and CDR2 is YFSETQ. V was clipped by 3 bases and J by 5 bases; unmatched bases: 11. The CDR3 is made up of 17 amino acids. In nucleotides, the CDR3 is TGCGCCAGCAGCTCACTAGCGGGTGGCCTGGGGACCGGGGAGCTGTTTTTT. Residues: CASSSLAGGLGTGELFF.

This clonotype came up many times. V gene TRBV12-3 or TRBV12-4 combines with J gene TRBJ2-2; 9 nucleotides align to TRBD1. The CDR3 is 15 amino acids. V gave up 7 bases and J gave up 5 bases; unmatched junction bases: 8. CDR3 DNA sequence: TGTGCCAGCACCTCTACAGGGGGCGGGACCGGGGAGCTGTTTTTT. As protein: CASTSTGGGTGELFF.

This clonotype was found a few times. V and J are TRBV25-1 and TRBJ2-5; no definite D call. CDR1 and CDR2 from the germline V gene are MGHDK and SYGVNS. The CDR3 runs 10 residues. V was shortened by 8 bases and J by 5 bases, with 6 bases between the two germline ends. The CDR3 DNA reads TGTGCCAGCTACGGGGAGACCCAGTACTTC. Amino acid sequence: CASYGETQYF.

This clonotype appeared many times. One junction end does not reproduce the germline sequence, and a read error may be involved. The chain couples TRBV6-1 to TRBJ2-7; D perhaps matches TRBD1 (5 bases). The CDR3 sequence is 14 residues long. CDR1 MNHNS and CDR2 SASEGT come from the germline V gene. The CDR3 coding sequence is TGTGCCAACAGTGAATTGGACACTATATACGAGCAGTACTTC. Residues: CANSELDTIYEQYF.

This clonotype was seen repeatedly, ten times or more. This CDR3 is CASSPLQGVGEAFF. The CDR3 nucleotides read TGTGCCAGCAGCCCTCTACAGGGAGTTGGTGAAGCTTTCTTT. This chain connects TRBV9 to TRBJ1-1, with D possibly matching TRBD1 (6 bases). V lost 4 bases and J 7 bases, leaving 17 bases between the germline ends. The V gene's germline CDR1 is SGDLS and CDR2 YYNGEE. The CDR3 contains 14 residues.

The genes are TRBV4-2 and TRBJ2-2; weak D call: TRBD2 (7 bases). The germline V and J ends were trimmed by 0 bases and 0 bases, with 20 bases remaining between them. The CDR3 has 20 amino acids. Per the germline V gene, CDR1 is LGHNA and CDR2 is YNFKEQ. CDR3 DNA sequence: TGTGCCAGCAGCCAAGACTGGGGGGGGCCGCCCTACCCGAACACCGGGGAGCTGTTTTTT. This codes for CASSQDWGGPPYPNTGELFF.

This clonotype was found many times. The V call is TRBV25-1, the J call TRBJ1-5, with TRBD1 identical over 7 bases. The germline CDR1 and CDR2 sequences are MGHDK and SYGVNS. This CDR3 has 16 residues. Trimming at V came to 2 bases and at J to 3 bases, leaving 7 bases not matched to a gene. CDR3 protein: CASSERGQPSNQPQHF. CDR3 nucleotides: TGTGCCAGCAGTGAACGGGGACAGCCCTCCAATCAGCCCCAGCATTTT.

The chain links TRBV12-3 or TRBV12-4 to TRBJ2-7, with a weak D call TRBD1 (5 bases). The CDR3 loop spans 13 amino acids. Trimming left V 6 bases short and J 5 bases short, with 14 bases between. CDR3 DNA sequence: TGTGCCAGCAGCCCCTGGGGCAGCGACGAGCAGTACTTC. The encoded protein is CASSPWGSDEQYF.

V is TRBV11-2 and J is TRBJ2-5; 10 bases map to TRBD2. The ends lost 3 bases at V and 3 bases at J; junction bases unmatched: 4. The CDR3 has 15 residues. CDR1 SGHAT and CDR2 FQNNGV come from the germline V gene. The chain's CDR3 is CASSFGGLAEETQYF. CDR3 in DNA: TGTGCCAGCAGCTTCGGCGGACTAGCGGAAGAGACCCAGTACTTC.

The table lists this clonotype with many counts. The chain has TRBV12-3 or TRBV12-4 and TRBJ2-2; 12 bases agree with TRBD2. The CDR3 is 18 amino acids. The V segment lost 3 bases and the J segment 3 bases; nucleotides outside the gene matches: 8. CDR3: CASSFLTSGGLYTGELFF. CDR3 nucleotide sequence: TGTGCCAGCAGTTTTCTGACTAGCGGGGGCTTATACACCGGGGAGCTGTTTTTT.

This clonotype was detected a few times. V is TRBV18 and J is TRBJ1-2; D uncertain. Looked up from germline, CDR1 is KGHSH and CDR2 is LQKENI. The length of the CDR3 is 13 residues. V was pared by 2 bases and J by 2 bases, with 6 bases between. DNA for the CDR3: TGTGCCAGCTCACCAAAGGAGAACTATGGCTACACCTTC. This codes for CASSPKENYGYTF.